This record looks at one T cell receptor (beta chain) sequence and its context. This sample stems from a study of blood T cell repertoires in COVID-19. On the study more broadly: The United States, Italy and Spain supplied acute and convalescent COVID-19 samples.

Germline V gene lookup returns CDR1 MGHDK and CDR2 SYGVNS. The ends were cut back, 5 bases at V and 1 base at J, with 17 bases in the middle. The CDR3 totals 16 residues. The repertoire was sequenced with immunoSEQ multiplex PCR; TCRdb's copy has only in-frame clones and lacks some. In the table there are 100,000 or so clones, approximately 80% of which are singletons. The chain joins TRBV25-1 to TRBJ2-5; D remains ambiguous. Sequencing was performed on peripheral blood. The TCR comes from a human donor in a cohort sampled during active COVID-19. The CDR3 DNA reads TGTGCCAGCAGTCCCGACGGTGGGCCCACCCAAGAGACCCAGTACTTC. The encoded protein is CASSPDGGPTQETQYF.